A single sample is the source of the 12 T cell receptor beta chains below, sequenced in a study of blood T cell repertoires in COVID-19. Profiled with immunoSEQ multiplex PCR; TCRdb holds only in-frame clones, not every one. Of 200,000 to 250,000 clones listed, 87% were seen once; the top ten hold about 10%. Sequencing input: PBMCs or T cells enriched from blood (not recorded which). Receptor source: a man aged 25 to 40 who had recovered from COVID-19.

This chain joins TRBV4-2 and TRBJ2-3; 12 positions agree with TRBD2. CDR1 is LGHNA and CDR2 is YNFKEQ in the germline V gene. The CDR3 has 17 amino acids. Trimming took 1 base from V and 4 from J; bases not matched to a gene: 6. The CDR3, as DNA: TGTGCCAGCAGCCAAGGTGGTCCTAGCGGGGGGGCAGATACGCAGTATTTT. Protein sequence: CASSQGGPSGGADTQYF.

The chain has TRBV19 and TRBJ1-1, with 8 bases fitting TRBD1. The germline V gene has CDR1 LNHDA and CDR2 SQIVND (reference sequence). The V segment lost 0 bases and the J segment 9 bases; nucleotides outside the gene matches: 12. There are 16 residues in the CDR3. Written as DNA, the CDR3 is TGTGCCAGTAGTATAGATCGGGACCTTGGACAGGGTCAAGCTTTCTTT. The encoded protein is CASSIDRDLGQGQAFF.

CDR3 residues: CASSPPGAQETQYF. CDR3 DNA sequence: TGTGCCAGCAGCCCGCCGGGAGCACAAGAGACCCAGTACTTC. V gene TRBV9 combines with J gene TRBJ2-5, with a possible D match to TRBD2 (6 bases). CDR1 and CDR2 (germline): SGDLS, YYNGEE. The CDR3 consists of 14 residues. Trimming shortened V by 4 bases and J by 2 bases, and 12 bases separated the two germline ends.

V and J are TRBV23-1 and TRBJ2-7; D is possibly TRBD1 (5 bases). TRBV23-1 is identified as an open reading frame with a role that is uncertain. There are 14 residues in the CDR3. With 9 bases removed from V and 3 bases from J, the gap between germline ends came to 18 bases. The DNA for the CDR3 is TGCGCCAGTCCGACAGTTATAATTCGCTACGAGCAGTACTTC. Amino acids: CASPTVIIRYEQYF.

The gene calls are TRBV4-2 and TRBJ2-7; no firm D call. The germline gives CDR1 LGHNA, CDR2 YNFKEQ. CDR3 length: 17 amino acids. The germline V and J ends were trimmed by 1 base and 0 bases, with 16 bases remaining between them. The CDR3 loop is CASSQGAETTSSYEQYF. Here the CDR3 DNA reads TGTGCCAGCAGCCAAGGGGCCGAGACCACCAGCTCCTACGAGCAGTACTTC.

This chain connects TRBV10-3 to TRBJ2-7; D call uncertain. CDR3 length equals 11 residues. The V gene's germline CDR1 is ENHRY and CDR2 SYGVKD. V lost 2 bases, J lost 6 bases, and 5 bases lay in between. This CDR3 reads CAISEDSEQYF. The DNA for the CDR3 is TGTGCCATCAGTGAGGACTCCGAGCAGTACTTC.

The CDR3 DNA reads TGTGCCAGCAGCCAAGATTCTATGGGACAGGGTGTATACGAGCAGTACTTC. It specifies CASSQDSMGQGVYEQYF. The chain is built from TRBV4-2 and TRBJ2-7; 9 bases align to TRBD1. This CDR3 spans 17 amino acids. Germline V gene sequence: CDR1 LGHNA, CDR2 YNFKEQ. Trimming took 0 bases from V and 4 from J; bases not matched to a gene: 10.

The rearrangement joins TRBV5-4 to TRBJ1-2; D is unclear. Deletions cut 0 bases from V and 5 bases from J, with 14 bases between. This CDR3 is 15 amino acids long. Germline assignment: CDR1 SGHNT and CDR2 YYREEE (reference sequence). CDR3 sequence reads: CASSLGHEDIYGYTF. CDR3 coding DNA: TGTGCCAGCAGCTTGGGTCACGAGGATATATATGGCTACACCTTC.

This clone occurred a few times. This chain connects TRBV5-5 to TRBJ1-2; 9 bases are a match to TRBD1. The CDR3 sequence is 16 residues long. V shed 3 bases, J shed 2 bases, and the junction held 8 bases outside the gene matches. The V gene's germline CDR1 is SGHKS and CDR2 YYEKEE (reference sequence). CDR3 region: CASSYAPGQGNYGYTF. DNA for the CDR3: TGTGCCAGCAGCTACGCCCCGGGACAGGGCAACTATGGCTACACCTTC.

The J gene is TRBJ2-7, the V gene TRBV7-2; tentative D call: TRBD2 (6 bases). Germline CDR1 is SGHTA and CDR2 is FQGNSA. The CDR3 has 16 residues. With 1 base removed from V and 3 bases from J, the gap between germline ends came to 16 bases. The CDR3 reads CASSLGVLGRSYEQYF. The CDR3 DNA is TGTGCCAGCAGCTTAGGGGTTTTGGGGAGGAGCTACGAGCAGTACTTC.

The genes are TRBV19 and TRBJ1-1; D uncertain. The CDR3 totals 14 residues. The germline V gene encodes CDR1 LNHDA and CDR2 SQIVND (reference sequence). The V end lost 2 bases, the J end lost 3 bases, and 10 bases lay between the germline ends. This chain's CDR3 is CASSIRRSYTEAFF. Here the CDR3 DNA reads TGTGCCAGTAGTATAAGGCGGTCCTACACTGAAGCTTTCTTT.

The chain combines TRBV7-6 with TRBJ2-5; 7 bases match TRBD2. This CDR3 is 16 amino acids long. Germline-derived CDR1 and CDR2 are SGHVS and FNYEAQ. Trimming took 5 bases from V and 4 from J; bases not matched to a gene: 13. The CDR3, as DNA: TGTGCCAGCAGCACCTTCGGCGGGAGCTCCCTAGAGACCCAGTACTTC. As protein: CASSTFGGSSLETQYF.